This is a list of T cell receptor beta chains from one sample in a study of T cell responses to AZD1222 COVID-19 vaccine. Sequenced by immunoSEQ multiplex PCR; TCRdb stores in-frame clones only, minus some. The sample gives some 120,000 clones, roughly nine tenths of which show up once; around 30% is in the top ten. The sample here was peripheral blood, taken on day 0 of AZD1222 vaccination. These receptors all stem from an adult in good health. The CDR3 runs from the conserved cysteine through the conserved F or W. The D gene is left open where the match is weak. Only some rows state a clone size, as once, few, many or a class for expanded clones.

abundance: once
d_gene: -
v_gene: TRBV5-8
j_gene: TRBJ2-3
CDR3aa: CASSLDPGADTQYF
CDR3nt: TGTGCCAGCAGCTTGGACCCGGGAGCAGATACGCAGTATTTT

abundance: -
d_gene: -
v_gene: TRBV4-3
j_gene: TRBJ1-4
CDR3aa: CASSQGGNLGEKLFF
CDR3nt: TGCGCCAGCAGCCAAGGAGGGAACTTAGGCGAAAAACTGTTTTTT

abundance: few
d_gene: TRBD2
v_gene: TRBV18
j_gene: TRBJ2-5
CDR3aa: CASSPTLAGEETQYF
CDR3nt: TGTGCCAGCTCACCGACCCTAGCGGGGGAGGAGACCCAGTACTTC

abundance: -
d_gene: TRBD2
v_gene: TRBV18
j_gene: TRBJ2-1
CDR3aa: CASSPPLAGPYNEQFF
CDR3nt: TGTGCCAGCTCACCACCTCTAGCGGGCCCCTACAATGAGCAGTTCTTC

abundance: -
d_gene: -
v_gene: TRBV6-2/TRBV6-3
j_gene: TRBJ2-3
CDR3aa: CASTPGTSDTQYF
CDR3nt: TGTGCCAGCACCCCAGGCACTTCAGATACGCAGTATTTT

abundance: -
d_gene: -
v_gene: TRBV7-3
j_gene: TRBJ1-2
CDR3aa: CASSAVPGVNYGYTF
CDR3nt: TGTGCCAGCAGCGCGGTGCCGGGGGTTAACTATGGCTACACCTTC

abundance: -
d_gene: -
v_gene: TRBV5-1
j_gene: TRBJ1-6
CDR3aa: CASSLDAGTGSPLHF
CDR3nt: TGCGCCAGCAGCTTGGACGCGGGCACCGGTTCACCCCTCCACTTT

abundance: -
d_gene: TRBD2
v_gene: TRBV3-1/TRBV3-2
j_gene: TRBJ2-3
CDR3aa: CASSQDQAGGADTQYF
CDR3nt: TGTGCCAGCAGCCAAGATCAAGCGGGAGGGGCAGATACGCAGTATTTT

abundance: -
d_gene: -
v_gene: TRBV11-3
j_gene: TRBJ2-1
CDR3aa: CASSFHGGSYNEQFF
CDR3nt: TGTGCCAGCAGCTTTCACGGGGGCTCCTACAATGAGCAGTTCTTC

abundance: once
d_gene: TRBD1
v_gene: TRBV7-9
j_gene: TRBJ1-5
CDR3aa: CASSLEGGVQPQHF
CDR3nt: TGTGCCAGCAGCTTAGAAGGGGGCGTTCAGCCCCAGCATTTT

abundance: -
d_gene: -
v_gene: TRBV27
j_gene: TRBJ2-4
CDR3aa: CASSWRGRSPENIQYF
CDR3nt: TGTGCCAGCAGTTGGCGGGGGCGAAGTCCGGAAAACATTCAGTACTTC

abundance: -
d_gene: TRBD2
v_gene: TRBV3-1/TRBV3-2
j_gene: TRBJ2-1
CDR3aa: CASSPGTSGDNEQFF
CDR3nt: TGTGCCAGCAGCCCCGGGACTAGCGGAGACAATGAGCAGTTCTTC

abundance: -
d_gene: -
v_gene: TRBV3-1/TRBV3-2
j_gene: TRBJ2-2
CDR3aa: CASSQFRRDLTTGELFF
CDR3nt: TGTGCCAGCAGCCAATTTAGGCGGGACCTAACGACCGGGGAGCTGTTTTTT

abundance: -
d_gene: -
v_gene: TRBV7-9
j_gene: TRBJ2-3
CDR3aa: CASSPTMGTDTQYF
CDR3nt: TGTGCCAGCAGCCCGACGATGGGCACAGATACGCAGTATTTT

abundance: -
d_gene: -
v_gene: TRBV28
j_gene: TRBJ2-1
CDR3aa: CASKDSYNEQFF
CDR3nt: TGTGCCAGCAAGGACTCCTACAATGAGCAGTTCTTC

abundance: -
d_gene: -
v_gene: TRBV18
j_gene: TRBJ2-1
CDR3aa: CASSPAGTARSYNEQFF
CDR3nt: TGTGCCAGCTCACCCGCCGGGACGGCAAGGTCCTACAATGAGCAGTTCTTC

abundance: -
d_gene: -
v_gene: TRBV9
j_gene: TRBJ1-1
CDR3aa: CASSVSDVNTEAFF
CDR3nt: TGTGCCAGCAGCGTTTCGGACGTGAACACTGAAGCTTTCTTT

abundance: -
d_gene: -
v_gene: TRBV3-1/TRBV3-2
j_gene: TRBJ1-2
CDR3aa: CASSPSGVYGYTF
CDR3nt: TGTGCCAGCAGCCCCTCAGGGGTCTATGGCTACACCTTC

abundance: -
d_gene: -
v_gene: TRBV10-3
j_gene: TRBJ2-3
CDR3aa: CAISLGTSPIIDTQYF
CDR3nt: TGTGCCATCAGTCTCGGAACTAGCCCCATCATCGATACGCAGTATTTT

abundance: -
d_gene: TRBD1
v_gene: TRBV18
j_gene: TRBJ2-6
CDR3aa: CASSPGGRINVLTF
CDR3nt: TGTGCCAGCTCTCCAGGGGGAAGGATCAACGTCCTGACTTTC

abundance: medium-sized
d_gene: TRBD1
v_gene: TRBV12-5
j_gene: TRBJ2-7
CDR3aa: CASGDRGSSYEQYF
CDR3nt: TGTGCTAGTGGTGACAGGGGAAGCTCCTACGAGCAGTACTTC

abundance: -
d_gene: -
v_gene: TRBV4-2
j_gene: TRBJ1-1
CDR3aa: CASSQERVTEAFF
CDR3nt: TGTGCCAGCAGCCAAGAAAGAGTCACTGAAGCTTTCTTT

abundance: -
d_gene: -
v_gene: TRBV5-5
j_gene: TRBJ1-4
CDR3aa: CASSLSSTTNEKLFF
CDR3nt: TGTGCCAGCAGCTTGTCTAGTACAACTAATGAAAAACTGTTTTTT

abundance: -
d_gene: -
v_gene: TRBV19
j_gene: TRBJ2-1
CDR3aa: CASSIPPRGEQFF
CDR3nt: TGTGCCAGTAGTATTCCCCCCAGGGGTGAGCAGTTCTTC

abundance: few
d_gene: TRBD1
v_gene: TRBV2
j_gene: TRBJ1-1
CDR3aa: CASSEWTGGAFF
CDR3nt: TGTGCCAGCAGTGAGTGGACAGGGGGAGCTTTCTTT

abundance: -
d_gene: -
v_gene: TRBV2
j_gene: TRBJ1-2
CDR3aa: CASSLFIYGYTF
CDR3nt: TGTGCCAGCTCCCTCTTTATCTATGGCTACACCTTC

abundance: -
d_gene: -
v_gene: TRBV7-2
j_gene: TRBJ1-3
CDR3aa: CASSLEFGSSGNTIYF
CDR3nt: TGTGCCAGCAGCTTAGAGTTCGGCAGCTCTGGAAACACCATATATTTT

abundance: -
d_gene: TRBD1
v_gene: TRBV12-5
j_gene: TRBJ2-6
CDR3aa: CASGYGQGAGANVLTF
CDR3nt: TGTGCTAGTGGATACGGACAGGGGGCTGGGGCCAACGTCCTGACTTTC

abundance: -
d_gene: -
v_gene: TRBV7-2
j_gene: TRBJ2-3
CDR3aa: CASSVLGAGGTDTQYF
CDR3nt: TGTGCCAGCAGCGTATTAGGGGCCGGGGGCACAGATACGCAGTATTTT

abundance: -
d_gene: -
v_gene: TRBV7-9
j_gene: TRBJ2-7
CDR3aa: CASSLDSELDEQYF
CDR3nt: TGTGCCAGCAGCTTAGATAGTGAGCTTGACGAGCAGTACTTC

abundance: few
d_gene: TRBD2
v_gene: TRBV5-4
j_gene: TRBJ2-7
CDR3aa: CASSSGSAAYEQYF
CDR3nt: TGTGCCAGCAGCAGCGGGAGCGCCGCCTACGAGCAGTACTTC

abundance: -
d_gene: TRBD2
v_gene: TRBV5-6
j_gene: TRBJ2-2
CDR3aa: CASSLGGGTGELFF
CDR3nt: TGTGCCAGCAGCTTGGGCGGGGGCACCGGGGAGCTGTTTTTT

abundance: few
d_gene: -
v_gene: TRBV4-2
j_gene: TRBJ2-5
CDR3aa: CASSQGRAGETQYF
CDR3nt: TGTGCCAGCAGCCAAGGGAGGGCCGGGGAGACCCAGTACTTC

abundance: -
d_gene: -
v_gene: TRBV24-1
j_gene: TRBJ1-3
CDR3aa: CATSDFSGAGNTIYF
CDR3nt: TGTGCCACCAGTGATTTCTCAGGAGCCGGAAACACCATATATTTT

abundance: -
d_gene: TRBD2
v_gene: TRBV5-1
j_gene: TRBJ2-1
CDR3aa: CASSLGLAGLGSYNEQFF
CDR3nt: TGCGCCAGCAGCTTAGGACTAGCGGGACTAGGCTCCTACAATGAGCAGTTCTTC

abundance: -
d_gene: TRBD1
v_gene: TRBV5-1
j_gene: TRBJ1-1
CDR3aa: CASTISGTGLTEAFF
CDR3nt: TGCGCCAGCACCATTTCTGGGACAGGGCTCACTGAAGCTTTCTTT

abundance: once
d_gene: -
v_gene: TRBV5-4
j_gene: TRBJ1-2
CDR3aa: CASSLASGDGYTF
CDR3nt: TGTGCCAGCAGCTTGGCCTCAGGGGATGGCTACACCTTC

abundance: -
d_gene: TRBD1
v_gene: TRBV5-5
j_gene: TRBJ2-5
CDR3aa: CASSSSTGKGETQYF
CDR3nt: TGTGCCAGCAGCTCCTCGACAGGGAAGGGGGAGACCCAGTACTTC

abundance: -
d_gene: -
v_gene: TRBV29-1
j_gene: TRBJ1-2
CDR3aa: CSVESGRDGYTF
CDR3nt: TGCAGCGTTGAATCAGGGCGGGATGGCTACACCTTC

abundance: -
d_gene: -
v_gene: TRBV2
j_gene: TRBJ1-4
CDR3aa: CASSEPGSNEKLFF
CDR3nt: TGTGCCAGCAGTGAGCCAGGTTCAAATGAAAAACTGTTTTTT

abundance: -
d_gene: -
v_gene: TRBV19
j_gene: TRBJ1-2
CDR3aa: CASSIDLGPAGGYTF
CDR3nt: TGTGCCAGTAGTATAGACCTCGGACCGGCAGGAGGCTACACCTTC

abundance: -
d_gene: -
v_gene: TRBV5-5
j_gene: TRBJ1-5
CDR3aa: CASSGGHSNQPQHF
CDR3nt: TGTGCCAGCAGCGGGGGTCATAGCAATCAGCCCCAGCATTTT

abundance: -
d_gene: -
v_gene: TRBV5-1
j_gene: TRBJ1-2
CDR3aa: CASSLDSGLYGYTF
CDR3nt: TGCGCCAGCAGCTTGGACTCAGGTCTTTATGGCTACACCTTC

abundance: -
d_gene: TRBD1
v_gene: TRBV6-2/TRBV6-3
j_gene: TRBJ1-5
CDR3aa: CASSPGQAAPPQHF
CDR3nt: TGTGCCAGCAGCCCAGGACAGGCGGCCCCACCCCAGCATTTT

abundance: few
d_gene: -
v_gene: TRBV4-3
j_gene: TRBJ1-6
CDR3aa: CASSQVERNNSPLHF
CDR3nt: TGCGCCAGCAGCCAAGTTGAGAGGAATAATTCACCCCTCCACTTT

abundance: -
d_gene: -
v_gene: TRBV27
j_gene: TRBJ2-1
CDR3aa: CASSKWTNNEQFF
CDR3nt: TGTGCCAGCAGTAAATGGACCAACAATGAGCAGTTCTTC

abundance: once
d_gene: -
v_gene: TRBV5-1
j_gene: TRBJ1-2
CDR3aa: CASSLGQQNYGYTF
CDR3nt: TGCGCCAGCAGCTTGGGGCAGCAAAACTATGGCTACACCTTC

abundance: -
d_gene: -
v_gene: TRBV4-2
j_gene: TRBJ2-2
CDR3aa: CASSQDVGPTGELFF
CDR3nt: TGTGCCAGCAGCCAAGATGTAGGGCCCACCGGGGAGCTGTTTTTT

abundance: -
d_gene: -
v_gene: TRBV11-2
j_gene: TRBJ1-1
CDR3aa: CASSSWTANTEAFF
CDR3nt: TGTGCCAGCAGCTCGTGGACAGCTAACACTGAAGCTTTCTTT

abundance: once
d_gene: -
v_gene: TRBV6-6
j_gene: TRBJ1-1
CDR3aa: CASIKGLETEAFF
CDR3nt: TGTGCCAGCATTAAGGGCCTCGAGACTGAAGCTTTCTTT

abundance: -
d_gene: -
v_gene: TRBV6-5
j_gene: TRBJ2-7
CDR3aa: CASKYSSSYEQYF
CDR3nt: TGTGCCAGCAAATACAGTAGCTCCTACGAGCAGTACTTC

abundance: -
d_gene: -
v_gene: TRBV7-2
j_gene: TRBJ1-1
CDR3aa: CASSFKAGGTEAFF
CDR3nt: TGTGCCAGCAGCTTTAAAGCTGGAGGCACTGAAGCTTTCTTT

abundance: -
d_gene: -
v_gene: TRBV7-2
j_gene: TRBJ1-4
CDR3aa: CASSSTGGTEKLFF
CDR3nt: TGTGCCAGCAGCTCGACGGGGGGCACTGAAAAACTGTTTTTT